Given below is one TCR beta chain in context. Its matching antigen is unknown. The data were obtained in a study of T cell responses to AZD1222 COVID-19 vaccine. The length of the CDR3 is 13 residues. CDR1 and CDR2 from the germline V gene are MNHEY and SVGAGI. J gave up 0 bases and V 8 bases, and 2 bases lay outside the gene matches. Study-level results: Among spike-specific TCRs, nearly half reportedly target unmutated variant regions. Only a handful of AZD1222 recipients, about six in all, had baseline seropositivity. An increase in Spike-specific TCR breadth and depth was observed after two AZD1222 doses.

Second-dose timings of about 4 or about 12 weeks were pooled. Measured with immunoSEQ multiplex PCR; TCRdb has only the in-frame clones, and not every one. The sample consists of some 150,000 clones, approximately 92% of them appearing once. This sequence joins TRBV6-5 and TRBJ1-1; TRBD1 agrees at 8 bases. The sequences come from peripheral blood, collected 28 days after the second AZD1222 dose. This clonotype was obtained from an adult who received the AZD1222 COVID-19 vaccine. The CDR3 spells CASYRGVNTEAFF. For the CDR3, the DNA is TGTGCCAGCTACAGGGGGGTGAACACTGAAGCTTTCTTT.